This entry lists 18 T cell receptor beta chains sequenced from one sample in a study of early T cells in non-severe SARS-CoV-2 infection. TCRdb re-called the 5' RACE reads through MiXCR, storing one row per CDR3 protein. The table lists tens of thousands of distinct CDR3 sequences, approximately 5.9% of them singletons, with 5% to 6.5% in the top ten. The sequenced sample was whole blood, obtained at baseline. The receptor set was obtained from an adult who was a healthcare worker with PCR-confirmed SARS-CoV-2 infection or an uninfected control (not recorded which).

The table lists this clonotype with many counts. The V gene is TRBV12-3 or TRBV12-4, the J gene TRBJ1-6; 7 bases fit TRBD1. The CDR3 extends over 16 amino acids. With 2 bases clipped from V and 9 bases from J, the junction kept 10 bases outside the gene matches. The CDR3 sequence: CASSLLPRGQPSPLHF. Here the CDR3 DNA reads TGTGCCAGCAGTTTATTACCCCGGGGACAGCCTTCACCCCTCCACTTT.

This clonotype was seen ten or more times. The rearrangement joins TRBV7-2 to TRBJ2-5, with 8 bases fitting TRBD1. The germline CDR1 and CDR2 sequences are SGHTA and FQGNSA. This CDR3 has 16 residues. V was clipped by 1 base and J by 5 bases; unmatched bases: 9. The CDR3 region has the DNA TGTGCCAGCAGCTTAGATTTTGGACAGGGAAGGGAGACCCAGTACTTC. Amino acid sequence: CASSLDFGQGRETQYF.

This clonotype was seen many times. The genes are TRBV10-1 and TRBJ2-3; 8 bases match TRBD1. The CDR3 totals 16 residues. The V and J ends lost 5 bases and 2 bases, in that order; junction bases with no gene match: 9. The germline V gene encodes CDR1 WNHNN and CDR2 SYGVQD (reference sequence). CDR3 DNA: TGCGCCAGCAGTATGACGCAGGGGGCGGACACAGATACGCAGTATTTT. Protein sequence: CASSMTQGADTDTQYF.

This clonotype was counted ten times or more. This chain joins TRBV11-2 and TRBJ2-1, with D perhaps TRBD2 (6 bases). V shed 4 bases and J shed 10 bases, with 14 bases lying between them. The CDR3 totals 13 residues. Per germline, CDR1 SGHAT and CDR2 FQNNGV. CDR3 loop: CASSWGLLEEQFF. CDR3 nucleotides: TGTGCCAGCAGCTGGGGACTCCTCGAGGAGCAGTTCTTC.

This clonotype was observed many times. The chain has TRBV29-1 and TRBJ2-7, with D perhaps TRBD2 (6 bases). Germline CDR1 and CDR2: SQVTM and ANQGSEA. The V end lost 2 bases, the J end lost 5 bases, and 10 bases lay between the germline ends. The CDR3 contains 12 residues. CDR3: CSVELGGNEQYF. CDR3 nucleotide sequence: TGCAGCGTTGAATTAGGAGGGAACGAGCAGTACTTC.

This clonotype was seen many times. V usage is TRBV15 and J usage is TRBJ1-4; D call uncertain. The germline gives CDR1 LNHNV, CDR2 YYDKDF (reference sequence). V lost 4 bases and J lost 5, with 17 bases in between. The CDR3 runs to 16 residues. CDR3 loop: CATSMGEVLENEKLFF. The CDR3 DNA sequence: TGTGCCACCAGCATGGGAGAGGTCCTGGAGAATGAAAAACTGTTTTTT. Filled out from reference TRBV15 and TRBJ1-4, the complete variable domain reads DAMVIQNPRYQVTQFGKPVTLSCSQTLNHNVMYWYQQKSSQAPKLLFHYYDKDFNNEADTPDNFQSRRPNTSFCFLDIRSPGLGDTAMYLCATSMGEVLENEKLFFGSGTQLSVL.

The rearrangement uses TRBV28 and TRBJ2-7, with D perhaps matching TRBD2 (7 bases). The V and J ends lost 4 bases and 2 bases respectively, with 24 bases between them. CDR3 size: 18 residues. Germline values: CDR1 MDHEN, CDR2 SYDVKM. CDR3 sequence reads: CASSWGGLFSRDTYEQYF. For the CDR3, the DNA is TGTGCCAGCAGTTGGGGGGGTCTATTCAGCAGGGACACCTACGAGCAGTACTTC. The variable domain in full, completed from reference TRBV28 and TRBJ2-7, reads DVKVTQSSRYLVKRTGEKVFLECVQDMDHENMFWYRQDPGLGLRLIYFSYDVKMKEKGDIPEGYSVSREKKERFSLILESASTNQTSMYLCASSWGGLFSRDTYEQYFGPGTRLTVT.

This clonotype was seen repeatedly, ten times or more. This chain connects TRBV20-1 to TRBJ1-1, with D unclear. The CDR3 covers 12 residues. V lost 2 bases, J lost 6 bases, and 10 bases lay in between. Germline V lookup: CDR1 DFQATT, CDR2 SNEGSKA (reference sequence). The CDR3 protein is CSARIGPPEAFF. The CDR3 nucleotides read TGCAGTGCTAGAATTGGGCCCCCTGAAGCTTTCTTT.

This clonotype showed up many times. V gene TRBV6-4 combines with J gene TRBJ2-1; perhaps D is TRBD1 or TRBD2 (5 bases each). V lost 4 bases and J lost 6, with 10 bases in between. This CDR3 has 13 residues. Germline lookup yields CDR1 MRHNA and CDR2 SNTAGT. CDR3 in amino acids: CASSGGEFNEQFF. CDR3 nucleotides: TGTGCCAGCAGTGGAGGGGAGTTCAATGAGCAGTTCTTC.

This clonotype occurred a few times. This rearrangement joins TRBV12-3 or TRBV12-4 to TRBJ2-3, with 8 bases fitting TRBD1. CDR3 length: 16 amino acids. The junction had 7 bases not matched to a gene; V was cut back by 0 bases and J by 5 bases. Here the CDR3 reads CASSLAEQGDGDTQYF. As DNA, the CDR3 is TGTGCCAGCAGTTTAGCGGAACAGGGGGATGGAGATACGCAGTATTTT.

This clonotype appeared many times. CDR3 loop: CASSFGTDYGYTF. CDR3 nucleotide sequence: TGCGCCAGCAGCTTCGGGACAGATTATGGCTACACCTTC. The chain couples TRBV5-1 to TRBJ1-2; TRBD1 matches at 7 bases. The CDR3 is 13 amino acids. Germline V lookup: CDR1 SGHRS, CDR2 YFSETQ. J lost 5 bases, V lost 2 bases, and 3 bases had no gene match.

This clonotype was seen repeatedly, ten times or more. The CDR3 sequence: CASSLRTGGDEKLFF. The CDR3 DNA reads TGTGCCAGCAGCCTCCGGACAGGGGGGGATGAAAAACTGTTTTTT. V and J are TRBV7-9 and TRBJ1-4; TRBD1 matches 10 bases. Germline CDR1 SEHNR, CDR2 FQNEAQ (reference sequence). CDR3 length: 15 amino acids. V was pared by 5 bases and J by 6 bases, with 6 bases of the junction left unmatched.

There are many counts of this clonotype. The genes are TRBV28 and TRBJ2-3; the D gene could be TRBD1 or TRBD2 (5 bases each). V was clipped by 5 bases and J by 3 bases, with 9 bases between them. CDR3 length: 13 residues. Germline CDR1 MDHEN, CDR2 SYDVKM. The CDR3 sequence: CASSTRETDTQYF. The CDR3 region has the DNA TGTGCCAGCAGTACCAGGGAGACAGATACGCAGTATTTT.

This clonotype was detected ten times or more. The chain links TRBV6-2 or TRBV6-3 to TRBJ2-7, with D possibly matching TRBD2 (5 bases). Germline CDR1 and CDR2: MNHEY and SVGEGT. With 2 bases removed from V and 9 bases from J, the gap between germline ends came to 8 bases. CDR3 length equals 11 residues. The CDR3 DNA reads as TGTGCCAGCAGTTACGAGGGCTTGCAGTACTTC. Its translation is CASSYEGLQYF.

Remarks on this clonotype: This likely comes from a read error, as the CDR3 has no conserved phenylalanine or tryptophan at its end. The V and J genes are TRBV20-1 and TRBJ2-7; D is ambiguous. The V gene lost 1 base and the J gene lost 4 bases, with 11 bases spanning the gap. The CDR3 has 13 residues. Germline V gives CDR1 DFQATT, CDR2 SNEGSKA (reference sequence). CDR3 coding DNA: TGCAGTGCTAGAGGACCGGCAGAGTACGAGCAGTACCTC. This gives the protein CSARGPAEYEQYL.

In this sample, this clonotype turned up many times. The chain combines TRBV6-1 with TRBJ2-3, with 7 positions matching TRBD2. This CDR3 is built from 15 residues. V lost 3 bases, J lost 4 bases, and 7 bases stayed unmatched. Germline CDR1 MNHNS, CDR2 SASEGT. The CDR3 reads CASSDSAGEADTQYF. The CDR3 bases are TGTGCCAGCAGTGATTCGGCGGGAGAGGCAGATACGCAGTATTTT.

Many counts were recorded for this clonotype. This chain joins TRBV7-3 and TRBJ1-5; D gene ambiguous. Germline CDR1 is SGHTA and CDR2 is FQGTGA. Trimming stripped 5 bases from V and 5 bases from J, with 13 bases between. The CDR3 loop spans 14 amino acids. DNA for the CDR3: TGTGCCAGCAGCGACTGGGAGACTTATCAGCCCCAGCATTTT. It encodes CASSDWETYQPQHF.

The rearrangement links TRBV27 to TRBJ1-2, with D uncertain. Trimming stripped 6 bases from V and 3 bases from J, with 8 bases between. Germline V CDR1 and CDR2: MNHEY, SMNVEV (reference sequence). The CDR3 runs to 12 residues. The CDR3 region has the DNA TGTGCCAGCAGAGAACGACACTATGGCTACACCTTC. Its protein product is CASRERHYGYTF.